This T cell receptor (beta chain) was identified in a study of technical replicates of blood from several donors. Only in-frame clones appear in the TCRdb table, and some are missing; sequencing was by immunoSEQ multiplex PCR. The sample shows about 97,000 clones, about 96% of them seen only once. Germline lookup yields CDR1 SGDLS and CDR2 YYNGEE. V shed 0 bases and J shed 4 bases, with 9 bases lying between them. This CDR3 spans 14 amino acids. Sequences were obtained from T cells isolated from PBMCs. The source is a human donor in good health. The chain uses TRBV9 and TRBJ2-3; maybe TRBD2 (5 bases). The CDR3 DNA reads TGTGCCAGCAGCGTAGCAGTGGGAGCAGATACGCAGTATTTT. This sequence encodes CASSVAVGADTQYF. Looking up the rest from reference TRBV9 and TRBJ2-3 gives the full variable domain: DSGVTQTPKHLITATGQRVTLRCSPRSGDLSVYWYQQSLDQGLQFLIQYYNGEERAKGNILERFSAQQFPDLHSELNLSSLELGDSALYFCASSVAVGADTQYFGPGTRLTVL.